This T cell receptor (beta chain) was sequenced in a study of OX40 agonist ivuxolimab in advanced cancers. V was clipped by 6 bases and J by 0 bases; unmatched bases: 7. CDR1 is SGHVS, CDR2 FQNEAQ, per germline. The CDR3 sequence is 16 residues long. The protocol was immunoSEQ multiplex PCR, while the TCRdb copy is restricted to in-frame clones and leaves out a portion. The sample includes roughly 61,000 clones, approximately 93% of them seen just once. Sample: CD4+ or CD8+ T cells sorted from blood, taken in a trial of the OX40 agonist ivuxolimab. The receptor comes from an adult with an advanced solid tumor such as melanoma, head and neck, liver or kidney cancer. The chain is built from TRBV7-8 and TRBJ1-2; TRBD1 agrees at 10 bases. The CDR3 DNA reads TGTGCCAGCAGGAGTAGGGACAGGGGCTCTAACTATGGCTACACCTTC. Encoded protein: CASRSRDRGSNYGYTF.